Included here is one TCR beta chain sequence, with context. From germline, CDR1 is SGHDT and CDR2 YYEEEE. This CDR3 comprises 13 residues. Trimming took off 3 bases at V and 7 bases at J, with 11 bases between the two ends. TCRdb's table, derived via immunoSEQ multiplex PCR, lists solely in-frame clones and lacks some. The sample consists of some 95,000 clones, about 80% of them appearing once. The record originates from a study of control samples from healthy donors and cancer patients. This receptor was obtained from a woman in her 30s in good health. Sequencing input: blood. This chain links TRBV5-6 with TRBJ2-4; D remains ambiguous. The CDR3 bases are TGTGCCAGCAGCTCCGTGGGTCGGAACATTCAGTACTTC. Translated: CASSSVGRNIQYF.